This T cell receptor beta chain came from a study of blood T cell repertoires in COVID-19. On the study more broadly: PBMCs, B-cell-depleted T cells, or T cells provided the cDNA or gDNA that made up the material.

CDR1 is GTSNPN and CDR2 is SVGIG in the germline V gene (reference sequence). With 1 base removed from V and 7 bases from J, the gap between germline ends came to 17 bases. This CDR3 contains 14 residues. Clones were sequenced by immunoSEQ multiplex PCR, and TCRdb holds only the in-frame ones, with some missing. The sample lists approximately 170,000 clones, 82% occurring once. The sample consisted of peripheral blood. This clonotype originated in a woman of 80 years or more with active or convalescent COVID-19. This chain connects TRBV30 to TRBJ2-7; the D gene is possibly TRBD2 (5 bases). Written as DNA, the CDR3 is TGTGCCTGGAGTGCCTTGACTACCCTTGGAGAGCAGTACTTC. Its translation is CAWSALTTLGEQYF.